The clone carrying this TCR beta chain has a count of ten or more. Its antigen remains unknown. This sample was included in a study of early T cells in non-severe SARS-CoV-2 infection. Study-level background: Investigators sequenced bulk RNA drawn from unsorted whole blood, and chains remained unpaired.

Study conclusions and caveats: Comparison of clonotypes with VDJdb favored anti-spike CD8 responses while missing private and CD4 specificities.

The CDR3 length is 15 residues. Deletions cut 7 bases from V and 0 bases from J, with 13 bases between. Germline CDR1 reads MNHEY; CDR2 reads SVGEGT. Individual cDNA molecules received unique molecular identifiers during library preparation. TCRdb redid the calling of the 5' RACE reads with MiXCR, one entry per CDR3 protein. The sample consists of roughly 25,000 distinct CDR3 sequences, 5% to 6.5% of them appearing once. The chain uses TRBV6-2 or TRBV6-3 and TRBJ1-5; tentatively, D is TRBD1 (6 bases). The sequence was collected from an adult who was a healthcare worker with PCR-confirmed SARS-CoV-2 infection or an uninfected control (not recorded which). The source material was whole blood. The CDR3 protein is CASKQGMDSNQPQHF. The CDR3 nucleotides are TGTGCCAGCAAACAGGGAATGGATAGCAATCAGCCCCAGCATTTT.